This T cell receptor (beta chain) was captured by sequencing in a study of STAT5B mutations in CD4+ large granular lymphocyte leukemia. Germline V CDR1 and CDR2: MDHEN, SYDVKM. The CDR3 extends over 22 amino acids. V was clipped by 4 bases and J by 0 bases, with 30 bases between them. Repertoires were generated with immunoSEQ multiplex PCR, while TCRdb's copy carries only in-frame clones and drops some. The repertoire includes around 30,000 clones, around 85% of them detected once, and 4% to 5.5% sits in the top ten. Study observations and caveats: Top patient clones used TRBV06 genes more often: 8/27 versus 2/35 in controls.

Note on this clone: Its antigen is as yet unknown.

This chain connects TRBV28 to TRBJ1-4; perhaps TRBD1 as D (5 bases). Sample: CD4+ T cells from blood buffy coats. The TCR was taken from a human donor in good health. This CDR3 is CASSSTIPSQGMKAATNEKLFF. For the CDR3, the DNA is TGTGCCAGCAGTTCGACCATCCCCAGCCAGGGAATGAAGGCTGCAACTAATGAAAAACTGTTTTTT.